Each of the 5 T cell receptor beta chains below was sequenced from the same sample in a study of PD-L1 blockade in urothelial cancer. The table came from immunoSEQ multiplex PCR; TCRdb's copy has only in-frame clones and leaves some out. This table holds tens of thousands of clones, around 84% found once. The starting material was PBMCs, obtained around atezolizumab (anti-PD-L1) treatment. Receptors originate from a man between 65 and 79 years old with urothelial cancer.

The chain joins TRBV11-3 to TRBJ2-2; 12 bases are a match to TRBD1. The germline V gene has CDR1 SGHNT and CDR2 YENEEA. The CDR3 totals 15 residues. J gave up 5 bases and V 3 bases, and 1 base lay outside the gene matches. The CDR3 here is CASSLGQGATGELFF. Here the CDR3 DNA reads TGTGCCAGCAGCTTGGGACAGGGGGCAACCGGGGAGCTGTTTTTT.

This clone was picked up a small number of times. The chain is built from TRBV11-2 and TRBJ2-3; D not certain. The V and J ends lost 4 bases and 6 bases respectively, with 5 bases between them. Germline CDR1 is SGHAT and CDR2 is FQNNGV. The CDR3 has 11 amino acids. The CDR3 sequence is CASSSSDTQYF. The CDR3 coding sequence is TGTGCCAGCAGCTCGAGCGATACGCAGTATTTT.

The CDR3 loop reads CASSLVLAGGTDTQYF. The CDR3 coding sequence is TGTGCCAGCAGCTTAGTATTAGCGGGAGGAACAGATACGCAGTATTTT. The chain uses TRBV7-3 and TRBJ2-3; 10 bases line up with TRBD2. Germline values: CDR1 SGHTA, CDR2 FQGTGA. CDR3 length: 16 amino acids. V lost 2 bases and J lost 3; bases outside the gene matches: 5. Together with reference TRBV7-3 and TRBJ2-3, the CDR3 gives the full variable domain: GAGVSQTPSNKVTEKGKYVELRCDPISGHTALYWYRQSLGQGPEFLIYFQGTGAADDSGLPNDRFFAVRPEGSVSTLKIQRTERGDSAVYLCASSLVLAGGTDTQYFGPGTRLTVL.

V gene TRBV4-1 combines with J gene TRBJ2-7; possible D gene TRBD2, 6 bases. V lost 3 bases and J 3 bases, leaving 18 bases between the germline ends. Germline lookup yields CDR1 MGHRA and CDR2 YSYEKL. CDR3 size: 16 residues. CDR3 protein: CASSQVGSGVGYEQYF. CDR3 nucleotides: TGCGCCAGCAGCCAGGTAGGCTCGGGAGTCGGCTACGAGCAGTACTTC.

As DNA, the CDR3 is TGTGCCAGTAGTATAGTTGCTAGCGGGAGGGCCGCGTCCTACGAGCAGTACTTC. Protein sequence: CASSIVASGRAASYEQYF. This chain connects TRBV19 to TRBJ2-7; 12 bases fit TRBD2. This CDR3 is built from 18 residues. V lost 1 base and J lost 1; bases outside the gene matches: 8. CDR1 is LNHDA and CDR2 is SQIVND in the germline V gene (reference sequence).